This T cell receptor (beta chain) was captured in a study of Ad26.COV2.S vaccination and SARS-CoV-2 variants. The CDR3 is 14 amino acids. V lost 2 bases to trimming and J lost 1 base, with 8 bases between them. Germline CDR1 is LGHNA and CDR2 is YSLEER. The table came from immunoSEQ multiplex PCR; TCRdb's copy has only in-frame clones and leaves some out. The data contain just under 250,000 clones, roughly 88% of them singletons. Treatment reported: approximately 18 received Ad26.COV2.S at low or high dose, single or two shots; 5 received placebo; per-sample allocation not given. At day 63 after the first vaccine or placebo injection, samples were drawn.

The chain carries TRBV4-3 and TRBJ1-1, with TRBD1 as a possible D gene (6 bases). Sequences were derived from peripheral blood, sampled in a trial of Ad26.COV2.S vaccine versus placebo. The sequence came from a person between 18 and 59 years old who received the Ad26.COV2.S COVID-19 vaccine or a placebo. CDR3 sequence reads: CASSQQDRNTEAFF. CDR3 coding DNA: TGCGCCAGCAGCCAACAGGACAGGAACACTGAAGCTTTCTTT.